This T cell receptor beta chain was captured by sequencing in a study of synovial regulatory T cells in juvenile arthritis. Only in-frame clones appear in the TCRdb table, and some are missing; sequencing was by immunoSEQ multiplex PCR. The sample has roughly 960 clones. CDR1 is GTSNPN and CDR2 is SVGIG in the germline V gene (reference sequence). The CDR3 has 12 residues. DNA was not recorded. With regard to this clone: As yet, its antigen is unknown.

Median disease duration was about seven years, range 0.2-19.1. Study findings and constraints: Blood Treg cells that were inflammation-associated showed lower TCR diversity than other blood Treg cells. iaTreg TCR repertoires were largely private across patients and partially overlapped synovial Teff and blood CPL.

V usage is TRBV30 and J usage is TRBJ2-4; TCRdb picks TRBD2, but there is no DNA to check that call. Source material: Treg cells from blood. Subset: HLA-DR+ inflammation-associated blood Treg cells. This clonotype was obtained from a donor aged 2-35 years with juvenile idiopathic arthritis. The CDR3 protein is CAWSRDKNIQYF.